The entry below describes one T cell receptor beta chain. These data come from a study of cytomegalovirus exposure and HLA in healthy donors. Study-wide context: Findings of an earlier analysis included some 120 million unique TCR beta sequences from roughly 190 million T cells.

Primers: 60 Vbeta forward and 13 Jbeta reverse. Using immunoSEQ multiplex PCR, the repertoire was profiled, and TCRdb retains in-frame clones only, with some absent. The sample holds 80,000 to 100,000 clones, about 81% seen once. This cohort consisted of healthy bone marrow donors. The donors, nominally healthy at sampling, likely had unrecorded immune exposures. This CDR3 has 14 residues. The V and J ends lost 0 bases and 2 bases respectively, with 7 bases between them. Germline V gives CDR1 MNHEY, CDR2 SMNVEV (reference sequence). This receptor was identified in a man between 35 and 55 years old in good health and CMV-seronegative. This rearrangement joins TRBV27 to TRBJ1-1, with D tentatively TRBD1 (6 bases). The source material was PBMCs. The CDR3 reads CASSLSGANTEAFF. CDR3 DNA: TGTGCCAGCAGTTTATCGGGGGCAAACACTGAAGCTTTCTTT.